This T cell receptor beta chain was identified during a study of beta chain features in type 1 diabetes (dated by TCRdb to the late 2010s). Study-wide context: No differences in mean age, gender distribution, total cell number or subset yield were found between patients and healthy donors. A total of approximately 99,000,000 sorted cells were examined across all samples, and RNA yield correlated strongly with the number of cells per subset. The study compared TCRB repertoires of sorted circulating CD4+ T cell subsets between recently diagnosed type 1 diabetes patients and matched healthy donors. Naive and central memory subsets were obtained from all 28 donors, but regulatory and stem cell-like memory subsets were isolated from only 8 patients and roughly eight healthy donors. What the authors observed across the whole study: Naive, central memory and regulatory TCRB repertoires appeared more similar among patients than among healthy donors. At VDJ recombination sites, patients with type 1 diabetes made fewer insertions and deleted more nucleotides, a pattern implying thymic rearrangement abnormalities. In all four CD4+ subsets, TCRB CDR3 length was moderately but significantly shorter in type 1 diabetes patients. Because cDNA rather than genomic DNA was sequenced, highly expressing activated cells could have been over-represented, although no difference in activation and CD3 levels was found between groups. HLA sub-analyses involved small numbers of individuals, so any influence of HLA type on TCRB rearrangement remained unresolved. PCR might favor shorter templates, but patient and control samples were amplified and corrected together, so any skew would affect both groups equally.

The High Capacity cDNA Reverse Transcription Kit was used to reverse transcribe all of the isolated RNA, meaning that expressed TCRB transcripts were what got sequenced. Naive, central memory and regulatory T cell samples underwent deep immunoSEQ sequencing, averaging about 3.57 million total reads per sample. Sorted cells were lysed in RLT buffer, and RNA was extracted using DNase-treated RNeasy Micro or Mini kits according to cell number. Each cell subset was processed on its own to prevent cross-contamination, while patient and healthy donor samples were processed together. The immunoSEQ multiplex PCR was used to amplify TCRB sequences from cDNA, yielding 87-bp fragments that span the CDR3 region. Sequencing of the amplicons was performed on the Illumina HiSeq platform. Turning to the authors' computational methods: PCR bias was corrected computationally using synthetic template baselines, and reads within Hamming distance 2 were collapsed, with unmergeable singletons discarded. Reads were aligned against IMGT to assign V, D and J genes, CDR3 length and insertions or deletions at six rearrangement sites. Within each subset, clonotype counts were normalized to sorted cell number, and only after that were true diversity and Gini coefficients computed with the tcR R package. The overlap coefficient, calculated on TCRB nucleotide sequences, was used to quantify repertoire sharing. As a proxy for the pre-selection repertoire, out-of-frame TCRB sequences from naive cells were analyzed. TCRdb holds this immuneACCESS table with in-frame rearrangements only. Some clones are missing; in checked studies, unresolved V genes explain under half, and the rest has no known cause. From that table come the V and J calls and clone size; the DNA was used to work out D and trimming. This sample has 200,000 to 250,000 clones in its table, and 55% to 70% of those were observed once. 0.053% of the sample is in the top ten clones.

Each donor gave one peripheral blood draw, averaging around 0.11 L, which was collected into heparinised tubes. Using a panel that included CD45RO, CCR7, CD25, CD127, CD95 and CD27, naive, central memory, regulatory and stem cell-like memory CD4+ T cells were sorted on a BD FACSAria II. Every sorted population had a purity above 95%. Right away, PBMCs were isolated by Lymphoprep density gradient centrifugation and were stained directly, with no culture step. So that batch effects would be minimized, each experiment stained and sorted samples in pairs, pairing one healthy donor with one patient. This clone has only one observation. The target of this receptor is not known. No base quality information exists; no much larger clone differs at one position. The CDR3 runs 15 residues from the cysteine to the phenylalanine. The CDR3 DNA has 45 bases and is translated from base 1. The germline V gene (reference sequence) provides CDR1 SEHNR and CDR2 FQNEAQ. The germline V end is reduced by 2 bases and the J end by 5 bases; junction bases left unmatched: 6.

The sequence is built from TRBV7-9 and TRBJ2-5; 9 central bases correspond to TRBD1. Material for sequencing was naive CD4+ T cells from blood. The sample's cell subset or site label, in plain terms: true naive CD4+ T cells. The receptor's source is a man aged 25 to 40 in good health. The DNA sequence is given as TGTGCCAGCAGCTTACCCCGGGGACAGGGTGAGACCCAGTACTTC. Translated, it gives CASSLPRGQGETQYF.